These 32 T cell receptor beta chains came from one sample sequenced in a study of neurological immune-mediated disorders. Using its own MiXCR run on the 5' RACE reads, TCRdb lists one record per CDR3 protein. The sample consists of approximately 84,000 distinct CDR3 sequences, about 4.5% of them appearing once. Described time point: longitudinal time-point 3. The specimen was PBMCs. The source of these receptors is an older woman with multiple sclerosis.

In this sample, this clonotype turned up many times. V and J are TRBV7-9 and TRBJ2-1, with a weak D call TRBD2 (6 bases). Trimming stripped 6 bases from V and 1 base from J, with 13 bases between. Germline assignment: CDR1 SEHNR and CDR2 FQNEAQ (reference sequence). The CDR3 has 15 residues. CDR3 sequence (DNA): TGTGCCAGCAGACGGGACTCGCTATCCTACAATGAGCAGTTCTTC. This sequence encodes CASRRDSLSYNEQFF.

This clonotype was found many times. This chain links TRBV7-8 with TRBJ1-5; D possibly corresponds to TRBD1 (5 bases). Germline CDR1 reads SGHVS; CDR2 reads FQNEAQ. V lost 4 bases, J lost 7 bases, and 17 bases lay in between. There are 15 residues in the CDR3. CDR3 bases: TGTGCCAGCAGCTCCAACCCAGGGAGTGGGCAGCCCCAGCATTTT. Residues: CASSSNPGSGQPQHF.

This clonotype occurred many times. The V and J genes are TRBV29-1 and TRBJ2-1; weak D call: TRBD1 (6 bases). CDR3 length equals 14 residues. V gave up 4 bases and J gave up 0 bases, with 10 bases separating them. The V gene's germline CDR1 is SQVTM and CDR2 ANQGSEA. In nucleotides, the CDR3 is TGCAGCGTTGGCGGACAGAGCTCCTACAATGAGCAGTTCTTC. Protein sequence: CSVGGQSSYNEQFF.

This clonotype has a handful of counts. J is TRBJ2-2 and V is TRBV3-1; TRBD2 agrees at 7 bases. Germline values: CDR1 LGHDT, CDR2 YNNKEL (reference sequence). After removal of 1 base from V and 4 bases from J, the junction contained 0 bases not matched to a gene. The length of the CDR3 is 14 residues. CDR3 loop: CASSQGLATGELFF. CDR3 coding DNA: TGTGCCAGCAGCCAAGGACTAGCCACCGGGGAGCTGTTTTTT.

Many counts were recorded for this clonotype. This chain uses TRBV2 with TRBJ1-5; D may be TRBD1 (6 bases). Germline V gene sequence: CDR1 SNHLY, CDR2 FYNNEI. This CDR3 comprises 14 residues. V was clipped by 5 bases and J by 5 bases, with 13 bases between them. CDR3 bases: TGTGCCAGCAGTAGGCAGGGGTGGGATCAGCCCCAGCATTTT. Its protein product is CASSRQGWDQPQHF.

The sample holds many counts of this clonotype. This chain uses TRBV20-1 with TRBJ1-1, with no clear D. The germline CDR1 and CDR2 sequences are DFQATT and SNEGSKA (reference sequence). V lost 0 bases to trimming and J lost 4 bases, with 18 bases between them. The CDR3 loop spans 16 amino acids. The CDR3 nucleotides read TGCAGTGCTAGAGATTTCGAGCGTGGGGTGGGCACTGAAGCTTTCTTT. Translating it yields CSARDFERGVGTEAFF.

The sample holds many counts of this clonotype. The J gene is TRBJ2-1, the V gene TRBV14, with D unresolved. The CDR3 is 14 residues long. Trimming stripped 4 bases from V and 1 base from J, with 8 bases between. The germline gives CDR1 SGHDN, CDR2 FVKESK. The CDR3 sequence: CASSRPGSYNEQFF. DNA of the CDR3: TGTGCCAGCAGCCGTCCCGGATCCTACAATGAGCAGTTCTTC.

This clonotype appeared many times. This chain joins TRBV20-1 and TRBJ2-1; D not certain. The CDR3 contains 15 residues. V shed 2 bases and J shed 2 bases, with 13 bases lying between them. Per the germline V gene, CDR1 is DFQATT and CDR2 is SNEGSKA (reference sequence). CDR3 coding DNA: TGCAGTGCTAGACCTGACAACTATCCCTACAATGAGCAGTTCTTC. This gives the protein CSARPDNYPYNEQFF.

This clonotype was seen ten or more times. The chain uses TRBV5-1 and TRBJ1-4; no reliable D call. CDR1 is SGHRS, CDR2 YFSETQ, per germline. Trimming removed 2 bases at V and 4 bases at J, with 18 bases between. The CDR3 is 17 amino acids. The CDR3 sequence is CASSFSVKDESNEKLFF. The DNA for the CDR3 is TGCGCCAGCAGCTTCAGTGTCAAAGATGAGAGTAATGAAAAACTGTTTTTT.

This clonotype was counted at least ten times. The DNA for the CDR3 is TGTGCCAGCAGCTCCGGTGGCGCGGGGGTCTTAGAGACCCAGTACTTC. This gives the protein CASSSGGAGVLETQYF. The chain joins TRBV7-7 to TRBJ2-5; 7 nucleotides agree with TRBD2. This CDR3 has 16 amino acids. Germline V gives CDR1 SSHAT, CDR2 FNYEAQ (reference sequence). With 4 bases clipped from V and 4 bases from J, the junction kept 12 bases outside the gene matches.

V is TRBV7-6 and J is TRBJ2-3, with unresolved D. The ends were cut back, 8 bases at V and 4 bases at J, with 10 bases in the middle. CDR3 length: 12 residues. Per the germline V gene, CDR1 is SGHVS and CDR2 is FNYEAQ. DNA for the CDR3: TGTGCCAGCGGGCTGAAGGCAGATACGCAGTATTTT. It is translated as CASGLKADTQYF.

This clonotype was recorded at least ten times. The CDR3, as DNA: TGTGCCAGCAGCTTAGGCAGGGGGAATGGCTACACCTTC. It codes for CASSLGRGNGYTF. V gene TRBV7-9 combines with J gene TRBJ1-2; 7 positions match TRBD1. V was clipped by 1 base and J by 6 bases; unmatched bases: 2. The CDR3 runs to 13 residues. Per the germline V gene, CDR1 is SEHNR and CDR2 is FQNEAQ (reference sequence).

Many counts were recorded for this clonotype. The chain has TRBV7-2 and TRBJ2-2; TRBD2 aligns across 8 bases. Germline loops: CDR1 SGHTA, CDR2 FQGNSA. The CDR3 runs to 15 residues. The J segment lost 7 bases and the V segment lost 5 bases, leaving 9 bases of the junction unmatched. The CDR3, as DNA: TGTGCCAGCAGCCGAATGGGACTAGACGGCGGGGAGCTGTTTTTT. Translating it yields CASSRMGLDGGELFF.

About this clonotype: A junction boundary mismatches the germline segment, possibly from a read error. The genes are TRBV2 and TRBJ2-7; D possibly corresponds to TRBD2 (5 bases). The CDR3 runs to 13 residues. The V gene's germline CDR1 is SNHLY and CDR2 FYNNEI. The CDR3 here is CVSGSNSDYEQYF. In DNA, the CDR3 is TGTGTCAGCGGCAGTAACTCGGACTACGAGCAGTACTTC.

This clonotype was found many times. The genes are TRBV6-2 or TRBV6-3 and TRBJ1-5, with a weak D call TRBD1 (5 bases). Between the trimmed V and J ends, which lost 5 bases and 0 bases, there was a span of 5 bases. This CDR3 spans 13 amino acids. Per the germline V gene, CDR1 is MNHEY and CDR2 is SVGEGT. The CDR3: CASSDSSNQPQHF. The CDR3 bases are TGTGCCAGCAGTGACAGTAGCAATCAGCCCCAGCATTTT.

This clonotype was recorded many times. The chain uses TRBV12-3 or TRBV12-4 and TRBJ1-4; D uncertain. V lost 5 bases and J 7 bases, leaving 17 bases between the germline ends. This CDR3 contains 15 residues. The CDR3 bases are TGTGCCAGCAGTGCCCGACTGCCTTCTGGTGAAAAACTGTTTTTT. Translation: CASSARLPSGEKLFF.

This clonotype was counted many times. This sequence joins TRBV11-3 and TRBJ2-1, with D perhaps matching TRBD2 (6 bases). CDR3 length equals 15 residues. Germline V gene data show CDR1 as SGHNT and CDR2 as YENEEA. V dropped 5 bases and J dropped 1 base, with 12 bases sitting between them. The CDR3 reads CASSLGGGSYNEQFF. CDR3 coding DNA: TGTGCCAGCAGCCTCGGAGGAGGGTCCTACAATGAGCAGTTCTTC.

This clonotype showed up many times. This chain links TRBV7-9 with TRBJ2-5; D call uncertain. Germline values: CDR1 SEHNR, CDR2 FQNEAQ (reference sequence). The CDR3 loop spans 12 amino acids. Between the trimmed V and J ends, which lost 1 base and 5 bases, there was a span of 5 bases. CDR3 nucleotide sequence: TGTGCCAGCAGCTTAGGGTCGGAGACCCAGTACTTC. It is translated as CASSLGSETQYF.

This clonotype was seen repeatedly, ten times or more. This chain uses TRBV12-3 or TRBV12-4 with TRBJ1-5, with 9 bases that match TRBD1. V shed 6 bases, J shed 5 bases, and the junction held 8 bases outside the gene matches. The CDR3 is made up of 15 amino acids. The CDR3, as DNA: TGTGCCAGCAGCCGGACAGGGGAGGAAGATCAGCCCCAGCATTTT. Amino acid sequence: CASSRTGEEDQPQHF.

The chain has TRBV6-5 and TRBJ1-5; 8 nucleotides line up with TRBD1. Germline-derived CDR1 and CDR2 are MNHEY and SVGAGI. The CDR3 runs 16 residues. The V and J ends lost 4 bases and 4 bases, in that order; junction bases with no gene match: 9. CDR3 in amino acids: CASSLIGQGVNQPQHF. The CDR3 nucleotides are TGTGCCAGCAGTTTGATCGGACAGGGAGTAAATCAGCCCCAGCATTTT.

This clonotype has at least ten counts. The chain carries TRBV6-6 and TRBJ1-5; 7 positions match TRBD1. CDR1 MNHNY and CDR2 SVGAGI come from the germline V gene (reference sequence). This CDR3 has 15 amino acids. Losses at the gene ends were 6 bases for V and 1 base for J; bases not matched to a gene: 6. In DNA, the CDR3 is TGTGCCAGCAGAGGAGACAGGGCGAGCAATCAGCCCCAGCATTTT. Protein sequence: CASRGDRASNQPQHF.

The sample holds a few counts of this clonotype. This sequence joins TRBV18 and TRBJ2-1; D is uncertain. This CDR3 spans 14 amino acids. Between the trimmed V and J ends, which lost 4 bases and 9 bases, there was a span of 16 bases. Looked up from germline, CDR1 is KGHSH and CDR2 is LQKENI. This chain's CDR3 is CASSQQLSQSEQFF. DNA for the CDR3: TGTGCCAGCTCACAACAGTTATCTCAATCTGAGCAGTTCTTC.

This clonotype was recorded at least ten times. The V gene is TRBV5-1, the J gene TRBJ2-5; no definite D call. Germline CDR1 is SGHRS and CDR2 is YFSETQ. This CDR3 is built from 14 residues. V was pared by 4 bases and J by 5 bases, with 15 bases between. The CDR3 sequence is CASSLILGGETQYF. The CDR3 nucleotides read TGCGCCAGCAGCCTCATACTGGGTGGGGAGACCCAGTACTTC.

This clonotype was counted many times. The chain's CDR3 is CASSPSRGKDTQYF. The CDR3 DNA sequence: TGTGCCAGCAGCCCCTCTCGGGGGAAAGATACGCAGTATTTT. The chain uses TRBV14 and TRBJ2-3; possible D gene TRBD2, 6 bases. Germline CDR1 SGHDN, CDR2 FVKESK. The germline V and J ends were trimmed by 4 bases and 5 bases, with 13 bases remaining between them. The CDR3 runs to 14 residues.

V usage is TRBV10-1 and J usage is TRBJ2-7; D call uncertain. Trimming took off 2 bases at V and 0 bases at J, with 11 bases between the two ends. The CDR3 extends over 15 amino acids. From germline, CDR1 is WNHNN and CDR2 SYGVQD (reference sequence). CDR3 sequence reads: CASSERQDSSYEQYF. The CDR3, as DNA: TGCGCCAGCAGTGAGAGGCAGGATAGCTCCTACGAGCAGTACTTC.

The table lists this clonotype with many counts. The chain has TRBV20-1 and TRBJ2-7; D gene ambiguous. This CDR3 region has 14 residues. Germline V CDR1 and CDR2: DFQATT, SNEGSKA (reference sequence). Trimming cost V 6 bases and J 2 bases, with 17 bases left between them. The DNA for the CDR3 is TGCAGTGCACCCGGGCCTCAGCGTCCCTACGAGCAGTACTTC. It specifies CSAPGPQRPYEQYF.

Ten or more counts support this clonotype. The chain recombines TRBV5-1 with TRBJ2-7; possible D gene TRBD1, 5 bases. Germline loops: CDR1 SGHRS, CDR2 YFSETQ. Deletions cut 0 bases from V and 6 bases from J, with 13 bases between. The CDR3 spans 14 residues. CDR3 sequence reads: CASSLAGFEGEQYF. The CDR3 nucleotides are TGCGCCAGCAGCTTGGCAGGGTTTGAAGGCGAGCAGTACTTC.

This clonotype was picked up many times. V is TRBV12-3 or TRBV12-4 and J is TRBJ2-4; 9 positions match TRBD1. J gave up 4 bases and V 3 bases, and 7 bases lay outside the gene matches. The CDR3 totals 16 residues. CDR3 sequence reads: CASSFLGQGIKNIQYF. CDR3 sequence (DNA): TGTGCCAGCAGTTTTCTGGGACAGGGAATAAAAAACATTCAGTACTTC.

In this sample, this clonotype turned up many times. The chain employs TRBV5-1 and TRBJ2-5, with a weak D call TRBD1 (5 bases). Germline V gene sequence: CDR1 SGHRS, CDR2 YFSETQ. V was shortened by 1 base and J by 2 bases, with 9 bases between the two germline ends. The CDR3 length is 14 residues. CDR3 amino acids: CASSLWGPQETQYF. As DNA, the CDR3 is TGCGCCAGCAGCTTGTGGGGCCCACAAGAGACCCAGTACTTC. Complete variable domain (other parts from reference TRBV5-1 and TRBJ2-5): KAGVTQTPRYLIKTRGQQVTLSCSPISGHRSVSWYQQTPGQGLQFLFEYFSETQRNKGNFPGRFSGRQFSNSRSEMNVSTLELGDSALYLCASSLWGPQETQYFGPGTRLLVL.

Many counts were recorded for this clonotype. The J gene is TRBJ1-5, the V gene TRBV24-1; 7 bases are a match to TRBD1. The CDR3 loop spans 14 amino acids. V trimming: 11 bases; J trimming: 3 bases; junction bases outside the gene matches: 9. Germline V gene lookup returns CDR1 KGHDR and CDR2 SFDVKD. The CDR3 DNA sequence: TGTGCCAACGCAGCAGGGGGGGCCAATCAGCCCCAGCATTTT. Protein sequence: CANAAGGANQPQHF.

This clonotype was picked up many times. The V gene is TRBV20-1, the J gene TRBJ1-5; D may be TRBD1 (5 bases). V dropped 6 bases and J dropped 3 bases, with 15 bases sitting between them. Germline V gene sequence: CDR1 DFQATT, CDR2 SNEGSKA (reference sequence). This CDR3 has 14 amino acids. In nucleotides, the CDR3 is TGCAGTGCGGCGAGGGGAAACGACAATCAGCCCCAGCATTTT. Translating gives CSAARGNDNQPQHF.

This clonotype was found many times. The CDR3 loop is CASSLTGVGDTQYF. CDR3 DNA: TGTGCCAGCAGCTTGACGGGGGTTGGAGATACGCAGTATTTT. The V gene is TRBV7-9, the J gene TRBJ2-3; the D gene is possibly TRBD2 (6 bases). Per the germline V gene, CDR1 is SEHNR and CDR2 is FQNEAQ (reference sequence). This CDR3 spans 14 amino acids. Trimming shortened V by 3 bases and J by 5 bases, and 12 bases separated the two germline ends.